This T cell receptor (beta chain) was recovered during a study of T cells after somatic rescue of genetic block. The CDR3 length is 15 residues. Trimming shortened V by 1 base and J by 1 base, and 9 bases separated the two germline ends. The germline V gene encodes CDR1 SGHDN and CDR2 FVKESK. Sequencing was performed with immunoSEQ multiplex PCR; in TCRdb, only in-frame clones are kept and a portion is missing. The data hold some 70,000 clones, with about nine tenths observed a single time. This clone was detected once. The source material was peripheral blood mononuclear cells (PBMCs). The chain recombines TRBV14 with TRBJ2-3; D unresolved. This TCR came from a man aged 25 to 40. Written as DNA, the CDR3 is TGTGCCAGCAGCCAAGGGGTTTCTCGCACAGATACGCAGTATTTT. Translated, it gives CASSQGVSRTDTQYF.